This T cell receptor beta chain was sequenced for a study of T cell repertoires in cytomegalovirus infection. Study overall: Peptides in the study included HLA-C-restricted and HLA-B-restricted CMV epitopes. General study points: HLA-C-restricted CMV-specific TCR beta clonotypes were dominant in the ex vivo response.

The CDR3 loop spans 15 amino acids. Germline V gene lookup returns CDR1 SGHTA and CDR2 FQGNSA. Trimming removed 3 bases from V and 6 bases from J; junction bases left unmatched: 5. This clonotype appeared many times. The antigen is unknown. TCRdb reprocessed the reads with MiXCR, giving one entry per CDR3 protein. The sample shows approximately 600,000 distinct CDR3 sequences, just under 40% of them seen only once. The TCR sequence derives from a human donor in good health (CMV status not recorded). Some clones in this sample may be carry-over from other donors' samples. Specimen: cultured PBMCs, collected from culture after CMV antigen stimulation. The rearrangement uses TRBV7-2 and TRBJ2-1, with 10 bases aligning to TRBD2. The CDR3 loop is CASSFLSGRGNEQFF. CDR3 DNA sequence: TGTGCCAGCAGCTTCCTGAGCGGGAGGGGCAATGAGCAGTTCTTC.